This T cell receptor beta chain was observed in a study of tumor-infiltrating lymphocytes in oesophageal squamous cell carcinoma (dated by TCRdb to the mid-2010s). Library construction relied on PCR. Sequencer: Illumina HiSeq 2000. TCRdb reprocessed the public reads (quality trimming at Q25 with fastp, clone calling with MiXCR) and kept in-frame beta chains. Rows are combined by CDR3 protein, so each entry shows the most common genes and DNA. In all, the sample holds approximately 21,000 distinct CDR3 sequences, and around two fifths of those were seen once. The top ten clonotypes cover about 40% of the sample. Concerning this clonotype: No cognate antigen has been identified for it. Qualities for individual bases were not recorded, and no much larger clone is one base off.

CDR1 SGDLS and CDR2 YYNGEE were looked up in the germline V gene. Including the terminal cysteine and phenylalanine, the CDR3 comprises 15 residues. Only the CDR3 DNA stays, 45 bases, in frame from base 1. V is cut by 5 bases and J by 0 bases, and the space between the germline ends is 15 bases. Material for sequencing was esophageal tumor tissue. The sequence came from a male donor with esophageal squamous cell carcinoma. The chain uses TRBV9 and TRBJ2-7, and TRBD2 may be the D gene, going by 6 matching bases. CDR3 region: CASSPWGGFSYEQYF. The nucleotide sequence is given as TGTGCCAGCAGTCCCTGGGGAGGCTTCTCCTACGAGCAGTACTTC.